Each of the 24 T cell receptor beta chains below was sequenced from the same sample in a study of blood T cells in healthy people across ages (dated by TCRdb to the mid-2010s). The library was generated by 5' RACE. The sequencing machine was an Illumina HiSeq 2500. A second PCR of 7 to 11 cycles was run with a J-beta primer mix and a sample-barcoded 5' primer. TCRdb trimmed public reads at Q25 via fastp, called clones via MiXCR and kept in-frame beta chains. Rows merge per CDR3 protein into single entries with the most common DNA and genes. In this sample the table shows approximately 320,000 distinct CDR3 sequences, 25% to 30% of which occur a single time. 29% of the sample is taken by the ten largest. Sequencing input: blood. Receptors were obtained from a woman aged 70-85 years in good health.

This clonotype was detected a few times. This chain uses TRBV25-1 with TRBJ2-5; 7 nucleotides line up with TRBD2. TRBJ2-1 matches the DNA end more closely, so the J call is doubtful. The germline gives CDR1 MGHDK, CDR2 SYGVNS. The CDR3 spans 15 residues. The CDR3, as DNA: TGTGCCAGCAGCCAAGATAGGACTAGAGGCGATGAGCAGTTCTTC. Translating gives CASSQDRTRGDEQFF.

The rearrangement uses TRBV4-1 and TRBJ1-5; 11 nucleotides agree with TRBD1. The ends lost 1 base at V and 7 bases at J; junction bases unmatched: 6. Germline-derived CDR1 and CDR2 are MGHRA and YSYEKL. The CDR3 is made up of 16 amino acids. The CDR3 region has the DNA TGCGCCAGCAGCCAAGGGACAGGGGGCGTAGGACAGCCCCAGCATTTT. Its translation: CASSQGTGGVGQPQHF.

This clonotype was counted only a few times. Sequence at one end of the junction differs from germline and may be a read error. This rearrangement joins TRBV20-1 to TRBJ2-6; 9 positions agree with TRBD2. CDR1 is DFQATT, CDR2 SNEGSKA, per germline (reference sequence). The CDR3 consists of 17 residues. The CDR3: CSATETSGHSGANALTF. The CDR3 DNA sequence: TGCAGTGCTACTGAGACTAGCGGACACTCTGGGGCCAACGCCCTGACTTTC.

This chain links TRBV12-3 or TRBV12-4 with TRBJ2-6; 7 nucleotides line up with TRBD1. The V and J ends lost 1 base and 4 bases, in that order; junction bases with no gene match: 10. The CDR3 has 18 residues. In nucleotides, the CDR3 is TGTGCCAGCAGTTTAGGAGCTGACAGGGCGAGCGGGGCCAACGTCCTGACTTTC. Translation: CASSLGADRASGANVLTF.

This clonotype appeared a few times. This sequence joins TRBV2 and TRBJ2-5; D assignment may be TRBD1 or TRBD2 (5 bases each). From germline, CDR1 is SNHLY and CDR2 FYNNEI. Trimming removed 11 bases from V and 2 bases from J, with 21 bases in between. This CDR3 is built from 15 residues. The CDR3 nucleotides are TGTGCCGGCGGGTATGGGGGAACAGGACAAGAGACCCAGTACTTC. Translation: CAGGYGGTGQETQYF.

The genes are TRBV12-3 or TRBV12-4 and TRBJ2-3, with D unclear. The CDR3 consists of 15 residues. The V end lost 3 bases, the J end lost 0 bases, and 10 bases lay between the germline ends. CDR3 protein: CASSFGRVSTDTQYF. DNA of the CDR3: TGTGCCAGCAGTTTCGGCAGAGTGAGCACAGATACGCAGTATTTT.

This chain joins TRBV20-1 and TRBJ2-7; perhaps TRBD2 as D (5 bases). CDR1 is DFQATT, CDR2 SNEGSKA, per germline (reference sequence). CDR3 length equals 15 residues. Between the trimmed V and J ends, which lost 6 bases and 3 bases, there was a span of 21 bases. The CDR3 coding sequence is TGCAGTGCCTCCAGTACCCTGGGGAGCGGCTACGAGCAGTACTTC. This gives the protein CSASSTLGSGYEQYF.

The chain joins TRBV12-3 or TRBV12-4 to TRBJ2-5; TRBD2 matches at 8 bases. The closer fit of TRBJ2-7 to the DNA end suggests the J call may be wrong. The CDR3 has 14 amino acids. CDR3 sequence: CASSPGLATYEQYF. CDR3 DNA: TGTGCCAGCAGTCCCGGACTAGCCACTTACGAGCAGTACTTC.

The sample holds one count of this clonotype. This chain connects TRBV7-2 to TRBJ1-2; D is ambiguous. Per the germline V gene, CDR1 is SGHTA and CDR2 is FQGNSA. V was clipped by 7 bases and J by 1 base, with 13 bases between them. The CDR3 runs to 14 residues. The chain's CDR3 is CASNTLGFNYGYTF. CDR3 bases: TGTGCCAGCAATACACTGGGTTTTAACTATGGCTACACCTTC.

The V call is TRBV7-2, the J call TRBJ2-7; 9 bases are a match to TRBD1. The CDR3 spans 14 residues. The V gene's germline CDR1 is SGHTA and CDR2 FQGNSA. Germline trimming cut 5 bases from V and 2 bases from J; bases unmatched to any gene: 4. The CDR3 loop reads CASSTGQGTYEQYF. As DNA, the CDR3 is TGTGCCAGCAGCACTGGACAGGGGACCTACGAGCAGTACTTC.

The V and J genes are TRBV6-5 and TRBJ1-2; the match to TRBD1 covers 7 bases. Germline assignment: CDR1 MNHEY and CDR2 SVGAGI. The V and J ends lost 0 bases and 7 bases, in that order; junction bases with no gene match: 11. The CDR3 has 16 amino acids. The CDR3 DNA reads TGTGCCAGCAGTTACTCGAGAAACAGGGGAGAGGTTGGCTACACCTTC. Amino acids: CASSYSRNRGEVGYTF.

CDR3 amino acids: CSATAESTDTQYF. The CDR3 coding sequence is TGCAGCGCTACAGCGGAGAGCACAGATACGCAGTATTTT. The chain is built from TRBV29-1 and TRBJ2-3; the D gene is possibly TRBD2 (5 bases). The CDR3 totals 13 residues. V dropped 7 bases and J dropped 0 bases, with 11 bases sitting between them. CDR1 and CDR2 from the germline V gene are SQVTM and ANQGSEA.

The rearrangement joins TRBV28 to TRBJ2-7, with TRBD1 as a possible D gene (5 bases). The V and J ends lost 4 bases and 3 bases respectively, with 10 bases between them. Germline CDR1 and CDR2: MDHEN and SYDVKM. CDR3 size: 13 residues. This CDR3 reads CASSSYRFYEQYF. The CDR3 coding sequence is TGTGCCAGCAGTTCCTACAGGTTCTACGAGCAGTACTTC.

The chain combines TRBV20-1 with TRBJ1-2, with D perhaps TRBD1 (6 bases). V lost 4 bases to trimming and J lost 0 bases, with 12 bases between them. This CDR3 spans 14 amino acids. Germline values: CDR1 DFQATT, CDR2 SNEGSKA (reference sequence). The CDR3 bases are TGCAGTGCTAACCTGGACAGAGCTAACTATGGCTACACCTTC. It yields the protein CSANLDRANYGYTF.

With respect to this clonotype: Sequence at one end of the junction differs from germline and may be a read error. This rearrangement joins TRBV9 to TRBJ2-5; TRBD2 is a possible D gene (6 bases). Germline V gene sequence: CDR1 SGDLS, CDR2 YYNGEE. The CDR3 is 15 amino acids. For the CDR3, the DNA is TGTACCAGCAGCTCACACCCGACTAGTCGAGAGACCCAGTACTTC. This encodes CTSSSHPTSRETQYF.

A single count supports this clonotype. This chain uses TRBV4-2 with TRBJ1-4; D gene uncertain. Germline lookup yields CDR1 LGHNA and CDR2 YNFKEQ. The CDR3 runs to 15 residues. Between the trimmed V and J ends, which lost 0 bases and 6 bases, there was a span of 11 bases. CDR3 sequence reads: CASSQEGPGDEKLFF. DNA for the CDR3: TGTGCCAGCAGCCAAGAAGGCCCGGGAGATGAAAAACTGTTTTTT.

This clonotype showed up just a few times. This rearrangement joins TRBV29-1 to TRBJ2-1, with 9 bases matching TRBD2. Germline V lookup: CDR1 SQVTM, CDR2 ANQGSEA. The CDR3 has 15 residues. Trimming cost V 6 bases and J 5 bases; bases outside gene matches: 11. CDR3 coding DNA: TGCAGCGTAACTAGACTAGCGGAGATCAACAATGAGCAGTTCTTC. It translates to CSVTRLAEINNEQFF.

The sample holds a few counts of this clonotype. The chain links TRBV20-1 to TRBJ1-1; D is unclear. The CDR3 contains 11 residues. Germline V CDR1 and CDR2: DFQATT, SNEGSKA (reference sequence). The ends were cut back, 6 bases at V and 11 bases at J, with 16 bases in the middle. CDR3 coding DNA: TGCAGTGCCATACCCCGGTTGGGGGCTTTCTTT. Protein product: CSAIPRLGAFF.

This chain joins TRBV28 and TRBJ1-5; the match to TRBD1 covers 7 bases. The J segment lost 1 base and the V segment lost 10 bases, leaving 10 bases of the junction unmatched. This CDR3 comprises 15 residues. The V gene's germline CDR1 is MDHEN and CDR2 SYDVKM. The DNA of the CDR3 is TGTGCCACAATGGGAGGGGGCGCGAGCAATCAGCCCCAGCATTTT. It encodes CATMGGGASNQPQHF.

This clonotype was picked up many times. CDR3 DNA sequence: TGTGCCAGCAGCGGTCCGTCCGGGGACACTGAAGCTTTCTTT. As protein: CASSGPSGDTEAFF. The gene calls are TRBV7-9 and TRBJ1-1; D unclear. V gave up 5 bases and J gave up 3 bases, with 13 bases separating them. CDR3 length: 14 amino acids. CDR1 and CDR2 (germline): SEHNR, FQNEAQ (reference sequence).

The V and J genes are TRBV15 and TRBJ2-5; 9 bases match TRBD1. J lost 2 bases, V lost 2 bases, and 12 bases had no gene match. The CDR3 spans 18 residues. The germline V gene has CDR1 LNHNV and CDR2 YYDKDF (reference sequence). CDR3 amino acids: CATSRIMGTGHTQETQYF. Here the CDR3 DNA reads TGTGCCACCAGCAGAATAATGGGGACAGGGCACACTCAAGAGACCCAGTACTTC.

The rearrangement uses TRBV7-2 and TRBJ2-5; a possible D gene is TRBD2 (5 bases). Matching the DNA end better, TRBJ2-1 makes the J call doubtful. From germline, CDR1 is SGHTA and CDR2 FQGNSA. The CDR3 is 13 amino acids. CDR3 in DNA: TGTGCCAGCAGCCCAGCGGCCCAAGGTGAGCAGTTCTTC. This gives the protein CASSPAAQGEQFF.

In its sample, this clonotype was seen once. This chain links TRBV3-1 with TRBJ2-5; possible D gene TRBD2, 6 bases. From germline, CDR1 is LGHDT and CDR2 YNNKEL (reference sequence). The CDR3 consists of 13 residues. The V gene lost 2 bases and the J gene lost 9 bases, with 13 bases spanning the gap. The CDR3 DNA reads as TGTGCCAGCAGCCAACAAACATCGGGGGCCCAGTACTTC. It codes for CASSQQTSGAQYF.

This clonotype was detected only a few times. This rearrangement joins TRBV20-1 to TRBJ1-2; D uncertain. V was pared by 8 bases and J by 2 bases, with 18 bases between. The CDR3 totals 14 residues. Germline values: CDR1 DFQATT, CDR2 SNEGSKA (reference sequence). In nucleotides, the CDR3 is TGCAGTCCTCTAATACCCGAGCTCAACTATGGCTACACCTTC. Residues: CSPLIPELNYGYTF.